This T cell receptor beta chain was recovered during a study of T cell responses to AZD1222 COVID-19 vaccine (dated by TCRdb to the early 2020s). Turning to the overall study: A total of 233 trial participants underwent TCR sequencing, of whom roughly 210 received two doses of AZD1222 and some 25 received two doses of the MenACWY control vaccine. Enrollment into the trials was organized by age into subgroups of 18-55, 56-69 and 70-plus years, and those subgroups contained roughly 150, 30 and 60 TCR-sequenced participants, respectively.

Taking its sample share into account, this clone is medium-sized (0.01 to 0.1%). It lacks a known antigen. No per-base quality is available; no much larger clone lies one base away. General conclusions and limits of the study: Conclusions about previously exposed vaccinees are limited, since just five or six AZD1222 recipients were seropositive for SARS-CoV-2 at baseline. Participants were mostly white British, with more females than males. The authors suggested clonal diversity may have been underestimated. The 56-69-year group was small, and its depth increase did not reach significance, likely because of low power. Nearly half of unique spike-specific TCRs reportedly recognized epitopes outside regions mutated in the B.1.351 and B.1.1.7 variants. The whole spike protein was spanned by vaccine-associated CD4 TCRs, and dominant responses were seen in regions 160-218 and 743-854. After two AZD1222 doses, spike-specific TCR breadth and depth were significantly higher than at day 0 and than in MenACWY recipients. Because no day 14 peak-response samples were available, repertoires were characterized only after the peak T cell response.

The CDR3 regions of human TCRbeta chains were analyzed by immunosequencing. Regarding the original processing steps: TCRs in the repertoires were compared against a reference library of SARS-CoV-2-specific TCRs that had been generated with the MIRA antigen-specificity platform. Breadth was defined as the fraction of unique TCRs that were SARS-CoV-2-associated. Depth was defined as the fraction of total T cells that were SARS-CoV-2-associated. Each spike-specific TCR was assigned to its reactive spike region and to a CD4 or CD8 class using the MIRA data. Log10-transformed breadth and depth values were compared by one-way ANOVA with Sidak's multiple comparisons tests. Entries here come from immuneACCESS through TCRdb and include only in-frame sequences with V and J called. Some clones fail to appear in such tables; in the studies checked, an unresolved V gene covers under half of the shortfall, and the cause of the remainder is unknown. For V, J and clone size, that table is used; D and trimming come from the DNA. Within this sample are 90,000 to 120,000 clones, with around nine tenths of them counted one time only. The biggest ten clones account for under 2.5% of the sample.

V and J lose 1 base and 8 bases, and a span of 14 bases separates them. The CDR3 starts with the cysteine, ends with the phenylalanine, and has 14 residues. Just CDR3 DNA is preserved here, 42 bases in frame from base 1. CDR1 is given as LGHNA and CDR2 as YSLEER, both from the germline V gene. In the paper's terms, the time point label means: about 28 days (+/-7) after the second vaccine dose. AZD1222 recipients whose second dose came at about 4 weeks and those whose second dose came at about 12 weeks were combined into one group, since spike-specific TCR depth and breadth did not differ between the two schedules. Vaccinee samples came from UK trials COV001 and COV002, including a single-blind randomized controlled phase 2/3 trial of AZD1222 (ChAdOx1 nCoV-19) in healthy adults. For TCRbeta chain sequencing, PBMC samples were collected from trial participants at day 0 and at day 28 after the second dose.

Sequenced here: peripheral blood, sampled 28 days after the second AZD1222 dose. The source of this sequence is an adult who received the AZD1222 COVID-19 vaccine. The chain is encoded by TRBV4-3 joined to TRBJ1-1; the D gene is perhaps TRBD1, from 5 matching bases. The CDR3 reads CASSQGGEAGEAFF. DNA sequence: TGCGCCAGCAGCCAAGGGGGGGAGGCAGGGGAAGCTTTCTTT.